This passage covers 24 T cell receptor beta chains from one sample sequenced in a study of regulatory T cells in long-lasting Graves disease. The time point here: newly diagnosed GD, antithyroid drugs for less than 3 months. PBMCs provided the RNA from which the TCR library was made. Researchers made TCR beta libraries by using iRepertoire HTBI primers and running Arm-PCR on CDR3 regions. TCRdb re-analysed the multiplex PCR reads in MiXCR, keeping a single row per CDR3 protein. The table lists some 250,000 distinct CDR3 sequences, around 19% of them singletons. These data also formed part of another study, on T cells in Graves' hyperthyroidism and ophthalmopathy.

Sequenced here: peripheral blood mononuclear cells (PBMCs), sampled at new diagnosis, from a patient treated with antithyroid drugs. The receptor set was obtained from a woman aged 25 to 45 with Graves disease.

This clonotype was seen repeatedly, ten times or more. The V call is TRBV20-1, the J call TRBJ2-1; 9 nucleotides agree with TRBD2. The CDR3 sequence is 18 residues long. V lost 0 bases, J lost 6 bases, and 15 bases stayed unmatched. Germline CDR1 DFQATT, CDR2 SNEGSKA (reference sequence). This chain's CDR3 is CSARDPRLGGGAINEQFF. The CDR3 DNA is TGCAGTGCTAGAGATCCGAGGCTAGGCGGGGGGGCCATCAATGAGCAGTTCTTC.

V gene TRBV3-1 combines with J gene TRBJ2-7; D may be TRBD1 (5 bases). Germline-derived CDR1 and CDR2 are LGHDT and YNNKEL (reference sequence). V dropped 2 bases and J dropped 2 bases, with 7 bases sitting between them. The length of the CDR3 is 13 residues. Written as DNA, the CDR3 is TGTGCCAGCAGCCAACGACAGACCTACGAGCAGTACTTC. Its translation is CASSQRQTYEQYF.

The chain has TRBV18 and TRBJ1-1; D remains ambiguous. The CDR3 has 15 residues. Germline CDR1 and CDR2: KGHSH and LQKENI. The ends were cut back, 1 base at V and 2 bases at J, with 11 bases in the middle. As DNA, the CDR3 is TGTGCCAGCTCACCACGCGAAGGCCCCAACACTGAAGCTTTCTTT. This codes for CASSPREGPNTEAFF.

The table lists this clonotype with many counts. The CDR3: CASSLTGIDQPQHF. CDR3 DNA: TGCGCCAGCAGCTTAACAGGGATCGATCAGCCCCAGCATTTT. The chain uses TRBV5-1 and TRBJ1-5; D possibly corresponds to TRBD1 (6 bases). The CDR3 runs 14 residues. Trimming stripped 2 bases from V and 5 bases from J, with 11 bases between. Germline-derived CDR1 and CDR2 are SGHRS and YFSETQ.

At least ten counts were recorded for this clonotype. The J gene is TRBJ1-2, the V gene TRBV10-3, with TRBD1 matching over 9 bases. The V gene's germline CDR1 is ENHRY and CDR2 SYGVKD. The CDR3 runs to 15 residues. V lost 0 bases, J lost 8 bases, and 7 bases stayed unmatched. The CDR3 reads CAISESADRGEGYTF. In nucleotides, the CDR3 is TGTGCCATCAGTGAGTCCGCGGACAGGGGAGAGGGCTACACCTTC.

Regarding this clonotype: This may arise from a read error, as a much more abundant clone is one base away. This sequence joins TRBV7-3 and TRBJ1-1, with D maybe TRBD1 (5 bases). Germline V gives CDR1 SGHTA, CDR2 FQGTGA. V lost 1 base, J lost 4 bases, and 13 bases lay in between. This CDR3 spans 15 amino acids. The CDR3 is CASSLIGATSTEAFF. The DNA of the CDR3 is TGTGCCAGCAGCTTAATAGGGGCCACGAGCACTGAAGCTTTCTTT.

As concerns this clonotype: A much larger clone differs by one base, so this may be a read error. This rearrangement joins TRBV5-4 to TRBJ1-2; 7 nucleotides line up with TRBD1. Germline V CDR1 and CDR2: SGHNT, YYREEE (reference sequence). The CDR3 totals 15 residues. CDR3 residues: CASSRLDRVLYGCTF. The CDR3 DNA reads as TGTGCCAGCAGCCGTCTCGACAGGGTCCTCTATGGCTGCACCTTC.

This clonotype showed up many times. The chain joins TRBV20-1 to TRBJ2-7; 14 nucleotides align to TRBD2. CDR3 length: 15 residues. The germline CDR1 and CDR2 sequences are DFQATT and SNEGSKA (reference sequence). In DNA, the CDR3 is TGCAGCCCTGGGACTAGCGGGGGCGCCTCCTACGAGCAGTACTTC. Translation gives CSPGTSGGASYEQYF.

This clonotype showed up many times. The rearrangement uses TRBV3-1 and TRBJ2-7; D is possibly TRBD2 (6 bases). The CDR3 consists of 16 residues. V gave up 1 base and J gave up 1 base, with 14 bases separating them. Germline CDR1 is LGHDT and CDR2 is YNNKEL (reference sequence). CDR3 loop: CASSQGVPGESYEQYF. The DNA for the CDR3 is TGTGCCAGCAGCCAAGGAGTGCCGGGGGAATCCTACGAGCAGTACTTC.

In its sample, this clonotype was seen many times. The CDR3 spells CASSISAGNTDTQYF. DNA of the CDR3: TGTGCCAGTAGTATCAGCGCGGGAAACACAGATACGCAGTATTTT. The chain has TRBV19 and TRBJ2-3; the D gene is possibly TRBD2 (6 bases). V lost 3 bases and J lost 2, with 12 bases in between. The CDR3 has 15 amino acids. The germline V gene encodes CDR1 LNHDA and CDR2 SQIVND (reference sequence).

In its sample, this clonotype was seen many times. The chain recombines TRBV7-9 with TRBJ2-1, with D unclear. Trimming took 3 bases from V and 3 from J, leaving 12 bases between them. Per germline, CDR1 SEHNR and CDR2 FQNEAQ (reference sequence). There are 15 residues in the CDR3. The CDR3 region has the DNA TGTGCCAGCAGCTTCTCCAAAAGTATCTACAATGAGCAGTTCTTC. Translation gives CASSFSKSIYNEQFF.

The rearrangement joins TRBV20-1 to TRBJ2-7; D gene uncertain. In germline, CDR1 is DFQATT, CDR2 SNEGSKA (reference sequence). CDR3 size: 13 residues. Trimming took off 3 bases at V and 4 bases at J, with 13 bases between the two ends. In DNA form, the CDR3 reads TGCAGTGCTAGTTTGGTAAATGTTTACGAGCAGTACTTC. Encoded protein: CSASLVNVYEQYF.

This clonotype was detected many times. The CDR3 is CASSQGSSEAFF. The CDR3 DNA sequence: TGTGCCAGCAGCCAAGGGAGCTCTGAAGCTTTCTTT. The J gene is TRBJ1-1, the V gene TRBV3-1; D not certain. The CDR3 loop spans 12 amino acids. Germline V gene data show CDR1 as LGHDT and CDR2 as YNNKEL (reference sequence). Between the trimmed V and J ends, which lost 1 base and 6 bases, there was a span of 6 bases.

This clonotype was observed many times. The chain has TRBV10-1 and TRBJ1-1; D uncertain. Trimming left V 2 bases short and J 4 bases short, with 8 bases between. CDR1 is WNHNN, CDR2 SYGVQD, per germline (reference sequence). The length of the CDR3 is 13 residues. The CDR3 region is CASSETLGTEAFF. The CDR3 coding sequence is TGCGCCAGCAGTGAGACACTAGGCACTGAAGCTTTCTTT.

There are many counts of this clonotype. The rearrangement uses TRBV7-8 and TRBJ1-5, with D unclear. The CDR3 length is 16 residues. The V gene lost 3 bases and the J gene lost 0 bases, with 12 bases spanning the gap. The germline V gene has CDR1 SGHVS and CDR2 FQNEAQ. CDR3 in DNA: TGTGCCAGCAGCTTTGAAGGGTACAATAGCAATCAGCCCCAGCATTTT. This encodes CASSFEGYNSNQPQHF.

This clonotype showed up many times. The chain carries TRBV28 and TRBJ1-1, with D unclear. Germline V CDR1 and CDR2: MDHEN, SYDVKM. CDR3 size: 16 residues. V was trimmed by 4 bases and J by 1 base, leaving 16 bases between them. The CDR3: CASSSRWPESNTEAFF. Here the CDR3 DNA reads TGTGCCAGCAGTTCCCGCTGGCCGGAATCGAACACTGAAGCTTTCTTT.

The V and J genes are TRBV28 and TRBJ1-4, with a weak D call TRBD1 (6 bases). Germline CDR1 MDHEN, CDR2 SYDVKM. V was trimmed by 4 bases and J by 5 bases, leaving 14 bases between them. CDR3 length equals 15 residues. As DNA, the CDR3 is TGTGCCAGCAGTTCCCTACAGGGAGGGAATGAAAAACTGTTTTTT. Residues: CASSSLQGGNEKLFF. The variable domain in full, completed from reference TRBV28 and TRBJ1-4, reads DVKVTQSSRYLVKRTGEKVFLECVQDMDHENMFWYRQDPGLGLRLIYFSYDVKMKEKGDIPEGYSVSREKKERFSLILESASTNQTSMYLCASSSLQGGNEKLFFGSGTQLSVL.

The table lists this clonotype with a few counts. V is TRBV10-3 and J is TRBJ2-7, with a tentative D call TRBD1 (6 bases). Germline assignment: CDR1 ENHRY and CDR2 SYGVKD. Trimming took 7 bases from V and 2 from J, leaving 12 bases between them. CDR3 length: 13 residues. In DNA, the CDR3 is TGTGCCATCACCCCAGGGGTGCCCTACGAGCAGTACTTC. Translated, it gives CAITPGVPYEQYF.

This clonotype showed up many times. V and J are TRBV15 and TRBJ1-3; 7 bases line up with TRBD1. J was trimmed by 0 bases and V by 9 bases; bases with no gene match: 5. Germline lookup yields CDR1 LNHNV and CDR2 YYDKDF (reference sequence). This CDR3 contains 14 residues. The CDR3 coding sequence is TGTGCCACTCAGACAGGGACCTCTGGAAACACCATATATTTT. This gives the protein CATQTGTSGNTIYF.

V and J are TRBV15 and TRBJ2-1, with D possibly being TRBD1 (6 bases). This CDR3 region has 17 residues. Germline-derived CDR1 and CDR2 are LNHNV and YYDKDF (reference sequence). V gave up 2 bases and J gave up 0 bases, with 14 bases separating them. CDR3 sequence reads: CATSRKTGKNSYNEQFF. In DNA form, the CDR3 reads TGTGCCACCAGCAGAAAAACAGGGAAGAACTCCTACAATGAGCAGTTCTTC.

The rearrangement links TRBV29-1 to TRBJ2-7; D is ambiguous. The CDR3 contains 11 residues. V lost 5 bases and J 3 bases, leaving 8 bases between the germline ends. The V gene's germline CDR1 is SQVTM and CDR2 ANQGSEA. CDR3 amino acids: CSVRSDYEQYF. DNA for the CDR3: TGCAGCGTTCGAAGCGACTACGAGCAGTACTTC.

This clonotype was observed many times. The CDR3 nucleotides read TGCGCCAGCAGCACCCTAGCGGGGGGGCCCGGTGAGCAGTTCTTC. Translating gives CASSTLAGGPGEQFF. V is TRBV5-1 and J is TRBJ2-1; 12 bases line up with TRBD2. The CDR3 is 15 amino acids. The V gene end was trimmed by 4 bases and the J gene end by 9 bases; junction bases not matched to a gene: 8. CDR1 is SGHRS, CDR2 YFSETQ, per germline. Using reference TRBV5-1 and TRBJ2-1 for the parts outside the CDR3, the full variable domain is KAGVTQTPRYLIKTRGQQVTLSCSPISGHRSVSWYQQTPGQGLQFLFEYFSETQRNKGNFPGRFSGRQFSNSRSEMNVSTLELGDSALYLCASSTLAGGPGEQFFGPGTRLTVL.

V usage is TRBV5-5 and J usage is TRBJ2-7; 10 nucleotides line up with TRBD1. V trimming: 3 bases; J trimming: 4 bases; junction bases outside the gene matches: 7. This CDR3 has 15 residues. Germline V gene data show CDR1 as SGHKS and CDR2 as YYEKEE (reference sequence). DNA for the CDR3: TGTGCCAGCAGCTCGGACAGGGGGATGTATTACGAGCAGTACTTC. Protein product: CASSSDRGMYYEQYF.

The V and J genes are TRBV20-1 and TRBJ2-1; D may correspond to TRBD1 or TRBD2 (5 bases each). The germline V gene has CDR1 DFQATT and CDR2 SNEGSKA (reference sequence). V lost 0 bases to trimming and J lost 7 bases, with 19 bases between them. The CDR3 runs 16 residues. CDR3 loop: CSARDGGPSMRNEQFF. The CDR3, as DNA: TGCAGTGCTAGAGATGGGGGACCTTCGATGAGGAATGAGCAGTTCTTC.